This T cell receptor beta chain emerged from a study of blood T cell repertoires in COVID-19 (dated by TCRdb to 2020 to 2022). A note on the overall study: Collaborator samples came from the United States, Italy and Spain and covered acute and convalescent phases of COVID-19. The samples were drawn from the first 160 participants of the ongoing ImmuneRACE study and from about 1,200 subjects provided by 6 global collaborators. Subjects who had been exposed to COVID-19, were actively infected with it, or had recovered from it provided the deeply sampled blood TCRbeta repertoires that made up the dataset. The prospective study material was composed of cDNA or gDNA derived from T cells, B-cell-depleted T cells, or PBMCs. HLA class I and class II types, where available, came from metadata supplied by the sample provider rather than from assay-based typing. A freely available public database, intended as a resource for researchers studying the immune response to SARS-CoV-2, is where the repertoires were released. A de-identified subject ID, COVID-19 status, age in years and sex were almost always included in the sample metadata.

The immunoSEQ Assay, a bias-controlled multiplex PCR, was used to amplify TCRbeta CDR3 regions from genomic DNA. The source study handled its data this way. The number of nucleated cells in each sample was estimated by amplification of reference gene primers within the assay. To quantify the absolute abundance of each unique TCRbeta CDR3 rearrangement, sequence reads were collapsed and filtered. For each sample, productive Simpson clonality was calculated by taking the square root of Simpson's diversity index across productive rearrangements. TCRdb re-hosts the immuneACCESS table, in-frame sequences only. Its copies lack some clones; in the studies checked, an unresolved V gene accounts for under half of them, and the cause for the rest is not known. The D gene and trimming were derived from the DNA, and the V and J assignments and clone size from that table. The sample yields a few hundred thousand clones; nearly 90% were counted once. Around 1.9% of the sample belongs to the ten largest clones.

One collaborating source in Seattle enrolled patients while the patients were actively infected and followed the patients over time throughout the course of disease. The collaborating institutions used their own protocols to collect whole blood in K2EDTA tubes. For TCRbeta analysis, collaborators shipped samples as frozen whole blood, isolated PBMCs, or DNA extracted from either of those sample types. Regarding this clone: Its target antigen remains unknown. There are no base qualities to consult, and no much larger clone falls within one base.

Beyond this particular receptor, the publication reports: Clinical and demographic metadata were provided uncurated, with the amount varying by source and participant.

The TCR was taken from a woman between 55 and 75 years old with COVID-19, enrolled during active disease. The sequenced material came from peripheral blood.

At the DNA level, the sequence is TGTGCCAGCAGCTTGGGACAGCTTTATAATTCACCCCTCCACTTT. Its product reads: CASSLGQLYNSPLHF. Recombination joined TRBV5-6 with TRBJ1-6; a tentative D call is TRBD1 (5 bases match). The germline ends are 8 bases apart after V is trimmed by 0 bases and J by 4 bases. CDR1 and CDR2, per the germline V gene, are SGHDT and YYEEEE. The CDR3 starts with the cysteine, ends with the phenylalanine, and has 15 residues. The entry retains the CDR3 DNA only, 45 bases that are in frame from base 1.